This T cell receptor (beta chain) was captured by sequencing in a study of blood T cell repertoires in COVID-19. As for the study in general: Both acute and convalescent COVID-19 samples were obtained from the United States, Italy and Spain.

Sequencing used immunoSEQ multiplex PCR; TCRdb keeps in-frame clones, though not all of them. The sample lists approximately 140,000 clones, 80% to 90% occurring once. V dropped 6 bases and J dropped 7 bases, with 13 bases sitting between them. The CDR3 spans 13 residues. CDR1 and CDR2 from the germline V gene are SNHLY and FYNNEI. The chain recombines TRBV2 with TRBJ1-5; no definite D call. Sequencing was carried out using PBMCs or T cells enriched from blood (not recorded which). This sequence originates from a woman in her forties or fifties with acute COVID-19. CDR3 coding DNA: TGTGCCAGCAGATACGCCGAGGGACAGCCCCAGCATTTT. Protein product: CASRYAEGQPQHF. Filled out from reference TRBV2 and TRBJ1-5, the complete variable domain reads EPEVTQTPSHQVTQMGQEVILRCVPISNHLYFYWYRQILGQKVEFLVSFYNNEISEKSEIFDDQFSVERPDGSNFTLKIRSTKLEDSAMYFCASRYAEGQPQHFGDGTRLSIL.